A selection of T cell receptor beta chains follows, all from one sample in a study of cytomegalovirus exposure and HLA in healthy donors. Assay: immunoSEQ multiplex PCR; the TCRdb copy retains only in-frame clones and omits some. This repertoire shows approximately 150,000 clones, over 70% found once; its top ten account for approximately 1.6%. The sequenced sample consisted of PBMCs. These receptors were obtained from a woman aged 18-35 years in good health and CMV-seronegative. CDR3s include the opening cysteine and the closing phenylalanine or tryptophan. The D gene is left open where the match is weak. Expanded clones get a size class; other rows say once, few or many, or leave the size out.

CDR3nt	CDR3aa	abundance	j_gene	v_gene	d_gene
TGCGCCAGCAGTGAGTTGGGGGGGAATCAGCCCCAGCATTTT	CASSELGGNQPQHF	once	TRBJ1-5	TRBV10-2	NA
TGTGCCAGCAGTGACAGGGTCTACGAGCAGTACTTC	CASSDRVYEQYF	NA	TRBJ2-7	TRBV6-1	NA
TGCAGCGTTGAGGGAGGGGGGAGGAACTATGGCTACACCTTC	CSVEGGGRNYGYTF	NA	TRBJ1-2	TRBV29-1	NA
TGTGCCAGCAGTTTTAACGGGAGGGCCGACACCGGGGAGCTGTTTTTT	CASSFNGRADTGELFF	NA	TRBJ2-2	TRBV27	TRBD2
TGTGCCAGTAGTATCCTCGGACAGCTCGGAGCAACTAATGAAAAACTGTTTTTT	CASSILGQLGATNEKLFF	NA	TRBJ1-4	TRBV19	NA
TGTGCCAGCAGTACCCCCCGCCCTAAAGGCAATCAGCCCCAGCATTTT	CASSTPRPKGNQPQHF	NA	TRBJ1-5	TRBV25-1	NA
TGTGCCAGCAGTTCAAATACTTTTGAGCAGTTCTTC	CASSSNTFEQFF	NA	TRBJ2-1	TRBV6-6	NA
TGTGCCAGCAGTTACTCTTACGGGAGGAGAAACTACGAGCAGTACTTC	CASSYSYGRRNYEQYF	few	TRBJ2-7	TRBV6-5	TRBD2
TGTGCCTGGTTCGGGATGTCTAACTATGGCTACACCTTC	CAWFGMSNYGYTF	NA	TRBJ1-2	TRBV30	NA
TGTGCCAGCTCACCAGCCAGGGCAGCGAGCGAGCAGTACTTC	CASSPARAASEQYF	NA	TRBJ2-7	TRBV18	NA
TGTGCCAGCACCCTTGGGCCCCAAGAGACCCAGTACTTC	CASTLGPQETQYF	once	TRBJ2-5	TRBV7-6	NA
TGTGCCTGGCGGGGATTAGCTAACTATGGCTACACCTTC	CAWRGLANYGYTF	NA	TRBJ1-2	TRBV30	NA
TGTGCCAGCAGTCGCAGCGTGAACACTGAAGCTTTCTTT	CASSRSVNTEAFF	NA	TRBJ1-1	TRBV6-5	NA
TGCGCCAGCAGCTTGCATAGAGAACAAGAGACCCAGTACTTC	CASSLHREQETQYF	NA	TRBJ2-5	TRBV5-1	NA
TGTGCCACCAGCACCATGATGCAGGGGGGCCCATACAATGAGCAGTTCTTC	CATSTMMQGGPYNEQFF	NA	TRBJ2-1	TRBV15	NA
TGTGCCTCACAACTAGGCAATCAGCCCCAGCATTTT	CASQLGNQPQHF	few	TRBJ1-5	TRBV30	NA
TGTGCCAGCAGCGCGGAACAGGGGAGCGACTATGGCTACACCTTC	CASSAEQGSDYGYTF	NA	TRBJ1-2	TRBV6-1	TRBD1
TGTGCCAGCAGCGCCGTGCTAGCGGGAGTCGGGGAGCTGTTTTTT	CASSAVLAGVGELFF	NA	TRBJ2-2	TRBV5-4	TRBD2
TGTGCCAGTAGCTACCTCGGGGATGGCTACACCTTC	CASSYLGDGYTF	NA	TRBJ1-2	TRBV19	NA
TGTGCCAGCAGCCAATCAACAGACTATGGCTACACCTTC	CASSQSTDYGYTF	NA	TRBJ1-2	TRBV16	NA
TGCGCCAGCAGCTTGGCCCGGACTAGCGGCACGGCCTACGAGCAGTACTTC	CASSLARTSGTAYEQYF	NA	TRBJ2-7	TRBV5-1	TRBD2